This T cell receptor beta chain was identified during a study of PD-1 blockade in classical Hodgkin lymphoma. Profiling relied on immunoSEQ multiplex PCR, and the TCRdb table lists in-frame clones only, not all of them. The data hold some 45,000 clones, with about 88% observed a single time. Relapse was seen in all patients after autologous stem cell transplantation, and brentuximab vedotin exposure was variable. Trimming left V 3 bases short and J 8 bases short, with 25 bases between. The CDR3 contains 17 residues. Germline CDR1 is KGHSH and CDR2 is LQKENI. This clonotype was sampled from a human donor with classical Hodgkin lymphoma. The chain carries TRBV18 and TRBJ1-1, with TRBD1 as a possible D gene (6 bases). This specimen was peripheral blood mononuclear cells (PBMCs), taken at baseline. The CDR3 bases are TGTGCCAGCTCACCGAGAGGACGACAGGCCGAGACGTCCGAAGCTTTCTTT. The encoded protein is CASSPRGRQAETSEAFF.